This paragraph reports one TCR beta chain. Antigen specificity is unknown. The junction departs from germline at one end; a sequencing error may be responsible. This sample is drawn from a study of blood T cells in healthy people across ages. Whole-study results and caveats: Roughly linear declines in TCR beta diversity per million T cells occurred with age.

For the second PCR, which ran for about 6 to 11 cycles, a sample-barcoded 5' primer and a J-beta primer mix were used. The authors tagged each cDNA molecule using a template-switch adaptor with 12 random nucleotides. Per-sample output comprised a minimum of 2.5 million paired-end reads containing CDR3. TCRdb passed the 5' RACE reads through MiXCR, listing each CDR3 protein once. The sample shows around 1.5 million distinct CDR3 sequences, approximately 32% of them seen only once. PBMCs numbering at least 7 million were isolated per sample. Sequences were obtained from blood. This clonotype originated in a woman in her 30s in good health.

The CDR3 bases are TGCGCCAGCAGCTCCTACACGGGGACGCTGGAAAACGTTCAGTACTTC. Translated: CASSSYTGTLENVQYF. The chain employs TRBV4-1 and TRBJ2-4; D tentatively reads TRBD1 or TRBD2 (5 bases each). CDR3 length equals 16 residues. Germline V lookup: CDR1 MGHRA, CDR2 YSYEKL.